This is a list of T cell receptor beta chains from one sample in a study of cytomegalovirus exposure and HLA in healthy donors. The protocol was immunoSEQ multiplex PCR, while the TCRdb copy is restricted to in-frame clones and leaves out a portion. The sample comprises about 100,000 clones, 75% of which are singletons, and approximately 4.3% rests with the top ten. Source material: PBMCs. The receptors originated from a woman aged 18-35 years in good health and CMV-seropositive. Both conserved end residues are trimmed from each CDR3. Each record gives: V gene, J gene, D gene, CDR3 protein. A D gene is named only where the DNA matches it firmly.

V: TRBV19
J: TRBJ1-5
D: TRBD1
CDR3: ASSIVLGQGGQPQH

V: TRBV6-5
J: TRBJ1-2
D: -
CDR3: ASSLRAANYGYT

V: TRBV30
J: TRBJ2-1
D: -
CDR3: AWSAGRSPLSYNEQF

V: TRBV30
J: TRBJ2-6
D: TRBD2
CDR3: AFRLAQVRFGANVLT

V: TRBV20-1
J: TRBJ1-1
D: TRBD1
CDR3: SDRGATEAF

V: TRBV28
J: TRBJ1-2
D: TRBD1
CDR3: ASMTGDDYGYT

V: TRBV29-1
J: TRBJ2-4
D: TRBD2
CDR3: SGREGADIQY

V: TRBV11-2
J: TRBJ2-1
D: TRBD2
CDR3: ASSLGSGSGYNEQF

V: TRBV6-1
J: TRBJ2-7
D: -
CDR3: ASKLPSGYEQY

V: TRBV21-1
J: TRBJ2-7
D: -
CDR3: ASSPGTSGRAKENYEQY

V: TRBV6-5
J: TRBJ1-1
D: TRBD1
CDR3: ASRARGTGGSEAF

V: TRBV28
J: TRBJ1-1
D: -
CDR3: ASSFPGYGEAF

V: TRBV9
J: TRBJ2-1
D: TRBD2
CDR3: ASSPRSGSGNEQF

V: TRBV10-3
J: TRBJ2-7
D: -
CDR3: AISVKGSHEQY

V: TRBV15
J: TRBJ1-1
D: -
CDR3: ATSRGGGHLGPEAF

V: TRBV6-5
J: TRBJ1-5
D: -
CDR3: ASRPSGGNNQPQH

V: TRBV27
J: TRBJ1-1
D: TRBD1
CDR3: ASSLRAFWLGQGSTEAF

V: TRBV25-1
J: TRBJ1-2
D: -
CDR3: ASSERGYGTTSGYT

V: TRBV29-1
J: TRBJ2-1
D: TRBD2
CDR3: SVAVLAGDDEQF

V: TRBV21-1
J: TRBJ2-4
D: -
CDR3: ASSKERDRGDIQY

V: TRBV27
J: TRBJ2-7
D: TRBD2
CDR3: ASSFFAQGAGGIEQY

V: TRBV4-1
J: TRBJ2-5
D: -
CDR3: ASSQGGAETQY

V: TRBV30
J: TRBJ2-1
D: TRBD2
CDR3: AWGAGTSANEQF

V: TRBV7-9
J: TRBJ2-1
D: TRBD1
CDR3: ASSSLRDRGLNEQF

V: TRBV7-6
J: TRBJ2-7
D: -
CDR3: ASSQGLSYEQY

V: TRBV28
J: TRBJ2-7
D: TRBD2
CDR3: ASSRPGLAAYEQY

V: TRBV6-5
J: TRBJ1-1
D: TRBD1
CDR3: ASRIQGDTEAF

V: TRBV6-6
J: TRBJ1-4
D: TRBD1
CDR3: ASSDRTGGREKLF

V: TRBV5-6
J: TRBJ2-7
D: TRBD1
CDR3: ASSLAQRQGHYEQY

V: TRBV27
J: TRBJ1-2
D: TRBD1
CDR3: ASSLRGTGGLHPTLNYGYT

V: TRBV10-3
J: TRBJ1-5
D: -
CDR3: AISEYREDNQPQH

V: TRBV2
J: TRBJ2-1
D: TRBD2
CDR3: ASSEWLAGFSYNEQF

V: TRBV7-2
J: TRBJ2-5
D: -
CDR3: ASSHRPAFEETQY

V: TRBV9
J: TRBJ2-4
D: -
CDR3: ASSVDGQYGNIQY

V: TRBV7-2
J: TRBJ2-5
D: TRBD2
CDR3: ASSFQAGVQETQY

V: TRBV5-1
J: TRBJ2-7
D: TRBD2
CDR3: ASSPGTSWEQY

V: TRBV27
J: TRBJ1-1
D: -
CDR3: ASSLNGVEDTEAF

V: TRBV28
J: TRBJ2-7
D: TRBD2
CDR3: ASSLDWGLANSMPYEQY

V: TRBV29-1
J: TRBJ2-1
D: TRBD2
CDR3: SVDGREGLDEQF